This TCR beta chain was obtained from a study of immune evolution from preneoplasia to lung adenocarcinoma. About the study: HLA loss of heterozygosity: roughly 7.5% AIS, 15% MIA, over 30% ADC, none AAH. Overall study results and limits: T cell clonality was higher in KRAS-mutant than EGFR-mutant or wild-type nodules.

Comment on this clone: The antigen remains unidentified.

Libraries were prepared by immunoSEQ multiplex PCR; TCRdb keeps only in-frame clonotypes and omits some of them. This sample has about 6,300 clones; around 76% occur once, and the top ten carry over 9.5%. CDR3 length: 14 amino acids. Germline V lookup: CDR1 MNHNY, CDR2 SVGAGI (reference sequence). V dropped 4 bases and J dropped 8 bases, with 14 bases sitting between them. Two lung cancer pathologists independently confirmed each histologic diagnosis. Premalignant or tumor cells were enriched by macro-dissection after pathologic assessment. Sequencing used FFPE minimally invasive lung adenocarcinoma tissue. This clonotype was sampled from a person in their 70s with lung adenocarcinoma. This chain uses TRBV6-6 with TRBJ1-4, with unresolved D. The CDR3 protein is CASSWQGRGEKLFF. The DNA for the CDR3 is TGTGCCAGCAGTTGGCAAGGCCGAGGAGAAAAACTGTTTTTT.